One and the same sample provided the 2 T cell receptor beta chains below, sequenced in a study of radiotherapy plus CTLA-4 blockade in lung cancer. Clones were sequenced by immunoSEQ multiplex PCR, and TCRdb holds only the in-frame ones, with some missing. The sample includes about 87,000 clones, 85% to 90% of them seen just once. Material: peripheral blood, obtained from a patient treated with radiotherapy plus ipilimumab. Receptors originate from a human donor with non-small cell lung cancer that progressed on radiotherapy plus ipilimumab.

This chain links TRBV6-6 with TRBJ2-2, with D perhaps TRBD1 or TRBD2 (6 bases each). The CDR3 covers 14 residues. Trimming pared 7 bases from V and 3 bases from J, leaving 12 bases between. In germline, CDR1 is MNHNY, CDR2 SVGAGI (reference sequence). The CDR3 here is CASISGQYTGELFF. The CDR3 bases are TGTGCCAGCATTAGCGGACAGTACACCGGGGAGCTGTTTTTT.

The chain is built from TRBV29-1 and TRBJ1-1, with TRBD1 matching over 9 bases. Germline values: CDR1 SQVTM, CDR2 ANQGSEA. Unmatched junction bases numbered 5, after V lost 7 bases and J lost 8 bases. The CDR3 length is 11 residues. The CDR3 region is CSGLQGAEAFF. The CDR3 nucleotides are TGCAGCGGGCTACAGGGGGCCGAAGCTTTCTTT. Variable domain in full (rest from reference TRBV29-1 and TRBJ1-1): SAVISQKPSRDICQRGTSLTIQCQVDSQVTMMFWYRQQPGQSLTLIATANQGSEATYESGFVIDKFPISRPNLTFSTLTVSNMSPEDSSIYLCSGLQGAEAFFGQGTRLTVV.